What follows are 18 T cell receptor beta chains derived from one specimen sequenced in a study of cytomegalovirus exposure and HLA in healthy donors. The PCR made use of 60 Vbeta and 13 Jbeta primers. This table comes from immunoSEQ multiplex PCR, and its TCRdb copy is limited to in-frame clones, with some not included. The sample lists approximately 110,000 clones, under 85% occurring once. Sequencing was performed on PBMCs. Receptor source: a woman between 50 and 59 years old in good health and CMV-seropositive.

V is TRBV18 and J is TRBJ1-2, with 8 nucleotides matching TRBD1. CDR1 and CDR2 (germline): KGHSH, LQKENI. This CDR3 spans 13 amino acids. The ends lost 6 bases at V and 8 bases at J; junction bases unmatched: 8. This chain's CDR3 is CASSPGTGEGYTF. CDR3 nucleotide sequence: TGTGCCAGCTCCCCAGGGACAGGCGAAGGCTACACCTTC.

This chain connects TRBV4-3 to TRBJ1-5; weak D call: TRBD1 (5 bases). Germline V gene lookup returns CDR1 LGHNA and CDR2 YSLEER. This CDR3 comprises 16 residues. The ends were cut back, 3 bases at V and 0 bases at J, with 12 bases in the middle. The CDR3 DNA is TGCGCCAGCAGCCAGGACCACAGGCCTAGCAATCAGCCCCAGCATTTT. Its translation is CASSQDHRPSNQPQHF.

A single count supports this clone. The chain has TRBV10-2 and TRBJ1-1; 8 positions agree with TRBD1. The CDR3 loop spans 13 amino acids. CDR1 is WSHSY, CDR2 SAAADI, per germline. V was pared by 10 bases and J by 5 bases, with 9 bases of the junction left unmatched. In nucleotides, the CDR3 is TGCGCCATCTCACAGGGGGAACGGACTGAAGCTTTCTTT. It yields the protein CAISQGERTEAFF.

The chain uses TRBV4-2 and TRBJ2-7; D gene ambiguous. Germline assignment: CDR1 LGHNA and CDR2 YNFKEQ. With 0 bases removed from V and 0 bases from J, the gap between germline ends came to 12 bases. This CDR3 has 16 residues. CDR3 residues: CASSQDSTARSYEQYF. The CDR3 nucleotides are TGTGCCAGCAGCCAAGATAGTACAGCTCGCTCCTACGAGCAGTACTTC.

The V and J genes are TRBV9 and TRBJ1-2; D gene ambiguous. V was trimmed by 4 bases and J by 2 bases, leaving 12 bases between them. The CDR3 is 14 amino acids. Germline CDR1 SGDLS, CDR2 YYNGEE. CDR3: CASSPVPANYGYTF. CDR3 in DNA: TGTGCCAGCAGCCCCGTCCCCGCGAACTATGGCTACACCTTC.

V gene TRBV28 combines with J gene TRBJ2-3, with TRBD1 matching 9 bases. Germline V gene lookup returns CDR1 MDHEN and CDR2 SYDVKM. Germline trimming cut 6 bases from V and 2 bases from J; bases unmatched to any gene: 9. The CDR3 runs to 16 residues. CDR3 in amino acids: CASSQSGQGYTDTQYF. CDR3 DNA sequence: TGTGCCAGCAGCCAATCGGGACAGGGATACACAGATACGCAGTATTTT.

J is TRBJ2-5 and V is TRBV5-6, with 7 bases matching TRBD1. The CDR3 totals 15 residues. The junction had 7 bases not matched to a gene; V was cut back by 4 bases and J by 1 base. Germline CDR1 and CDR2: SGHDT and YYEEEE. CDR3 DNA sequence: TGTGCCAGCAGCCTGCCTGACAGGGCCCAAGAGACCCAGTACTTC. Translated, it gives CASSLPDRAQETQYF.

The chain joins TRBV12-5 to TRBJ1-2; D gene ambiguous. Germline V gene sequence: CDR1 LGHNT, CDR2 FRNRAP. The CDR3 extends over 14 amino acids. V dropped 7 bases and J dropped 5 bases, with 17 bases sitting between them. CDR3 residues: CASAPSSWYYGYTF. CDR3 DNA sequence: TGTGCTAGTGCTCCATCGAGCTGGTATTATGGCTACACCTTC. The variable domain in full, with the rest retrieved from reference TRBV12-5 and TRBJ1-2, is DARVTQTPRHKVTEMGQEVTMRCQPILGHNTVFWYRQTMMQGLELLAYFRNRAPLDDSGMPKDRFSAEMPDATLATLKIQPSEPRDSAVYFCASAPSSWYYGYTFGSGTRLTVV.

The V and J genes are TRBV28 and TRBJ1-5; TRBD1 matches 8 bases. Looked up from germline, CDR1 is MDHEN and CDR2 is SYDVKM. Trimming at V came to 5 bases and at J to 3 bases, leaving 9 bases not matched to a gene. The CDR3 length is 16 residues. The CDR3 nucleotides are TGTGCCAGCAGTCGAACCGGGACAGGAATCAATCAGCCCCAGCATTTT. This encodes CASSRTGTGINQPQHF.

The rearrangement joins TRBV6-5 to TRBJ2-7; 9 nucleotides line up with TRBD2. The CDR3 has 13 residues. V lost 6 bases, J lost 4 bases, and 4 bases stayed unmatched. The germline CDR1 and CDR2 sequences are MNHEY and SVGAGI. The chain's CDR3 is CASSFSGGYEQYF. The CDR3 nucleotides read TGTGCCAGCAGCTTTAGCGGGGGATACGAGCAGTACTTC.

The chain carries TRBV7-2 and TRBJ2-7; 7 bases are shared with TRBD1. Trimming removed 1 base from V and 0 bases from J; junction bases left unmatched: 6. This CDR3 contains 16 residues. Germline CDR1 SGHTA, CDR2 FQGNSA. The CDR3 DNA is TGTGCCAGCAGCTTAGTCGGACAGGTCCTCTCCTACGAGCAGTACTTC. Protein: CASSLVGQVLSYEQYF.

In its sample, this clone was seen a few times. The chain recombines TRBV7-8 with TRBJ1-2, with TRBD1 identical over 8 bases. From germline, CDR1 is SGHVS and CDR2 FQNEAQ. This CDR3 has 16 amino acids. Trimming at V came to 3 bases and at J to 8 bases, leaving 14 bases not matched to a gene. The CDR3 sequence is CASSLDRVSPRGGYTF. The CDR3 coding sequence is TGTGCCAGCAGCTTGGACAGGGTGAGCCCCAGGGGGGGCTACACCTTC.

The gene calls are TRBV19 and TRBJ2-3, with a possible D match to TRBD1 (5 bases). The V gene lost 0 bases and the J gene lost 4 bases, with 23 bases spanning the gap. The CDR3 is made up of 19 amino acids. Germline V gene data show CDR1 as LNHDA and CDR2 as SQIVND (reference sequence). The CDR3: CASSIDSPARAGFADTQYF. The CDR3 region has the DNA TGTGCCAGTAGTATAGATTCCCCCGCCAGGGCAGGTTTTGCAGATACGCAGTATTTT.

The rearrangement joins TRBV9 to TRBJ2-7, with D maybe TRBD1 (6 bases). This CDR3 spans 15 amino acids. CDR1 is SGDLS and CDR2 is YYNGEE in the germline V gene. With 0 bases removed from V and 0 bases from J, the gap between germline ends came to 10 bases. The CDR3 loop reads CASSVAGDTSYEQYF. The CDR3, as DNA: TGTGCCAGCAGCGTAGCTGGGGACACCTCCTACGAGCAGTACTTC.

This clone turned up a few times. The chain combines TRBV11-2 with TRBJ2-5; perhaps TRBD2 as D (6 bases). Per the germline V gene, CDR1 is SGHAT and CDR2 is FQNNGV. V was clipped by 1 base and J by 7 bases, with 10 bases between them. The CDR3 covers 13 residues. The CDR3 nucleotides are TGTGCCAGCAGCTTAGGCCAGGGAGGGACCCAGTACTTC. This translates into CASSLGQGGTQYF.

This clone has a handful of counts. The chain joins TRBV7-9 to TRBJ2-7; 7 nucleotides line up with TRBD1. J was trimmed by 2 bases and V by 9 bases; bases with no gene match: 7. The CDR3 is 13 residues long. Germline CDR1 and CDR2: SEHNR and FQNEAQ (reference sequence). This CDR3 is CASSRGITYEQYF. CDR3 coding DNA: TGTGCCAGTAGCAGGGGGATAACCTACGAGCAGTACTTC.

The chain carries TRBV29-1 and TRBJ1-1; 9 bases line up with TRBD1. The V segment lost 2 bases and the J segment 7 bases; nucleotides outside the gene matches: 5. Germline values: CDR1 SQVTM, CDR2 ANQGSEA. The CDR3 runs 13 residues. The CDR3 DNA sequence: TGCAGCGTTGAATTGGGGACAGGGAATGAAGCTTTCTTT. It translates to CSVELGTGNEAFF.

The chain recombines TRBV6-1 with TRBJ1-6; tentatively, D is TRBD1 (6 bases). The CDR3 runs 13 residues. Germline CDR1 and CDR2: MNHNS and SASEGT. With 6 bases removed from V and 19 bases from J, the gap between germline ends came to 22 bases. CDR3 in DNA: TGTGCCAGCAGCCGGGGGGACACCGAGTATTGGCACTTT. Its translation is CASSRGDTEYWHF.